What follows is one T cell receptor beta chain and its context. Per the authors' pipeline: Researchers report that nucleated cell counts were estimated from reference gene primer amplification. Profiled with immunoSEQ multiplex PCR; TCRdb holds only in-frame clones, not every one. Clone size and V and J calls were adopted from that table, with D and trimming inferred from the DNA. The sample lists some 390,000 clones, over 75% occurring once. The entry originates in a study of blood T cell repertoires in COVID-19. Study overall: The origin of the acute and convalescent COVID-19 samples was the United States, Italy and Spain.

The CDR3 runs 13 residues. From germline, CDR1 is GTSNPN and CDR2 SVGIG (reference sequence). The germline V and J ends were trimmed by 7 bases and 7 bases, with 16 bases remaining between them. In terms of age and location, participants ranged from about 18 to 95 years and lived in around 22 US areas. Grouping used clinical history reported by participants in a survey and questionnaire. Sequencing was carried out using PBMCs or T cells enriched from blood (not recorded which). The sequence came from a man aged 25 to 45 who had recovered from COVID-19. This chain uses TRBV30 with TRBJ1-4, with D hard to call. The CDR3 nucleotides read TGTGCCTCCCGACCCGGAGGCGGTGAAAAACTGTTTTTT. Translating gives CASRPGGGEKLFF. Filled out from reference TRBV30 and TRBJ1-4, the complete variable domain reads SQTIHQWPATLVQPVGSPLSLECTVEGTSNPNLYWYRQAAGRGLQLLFYSVGIGQISSEVPQNLSASRPQDRQFILSSKKLLLSDSGFYLCASRPGGGEKLFFGSGTQLSVL.